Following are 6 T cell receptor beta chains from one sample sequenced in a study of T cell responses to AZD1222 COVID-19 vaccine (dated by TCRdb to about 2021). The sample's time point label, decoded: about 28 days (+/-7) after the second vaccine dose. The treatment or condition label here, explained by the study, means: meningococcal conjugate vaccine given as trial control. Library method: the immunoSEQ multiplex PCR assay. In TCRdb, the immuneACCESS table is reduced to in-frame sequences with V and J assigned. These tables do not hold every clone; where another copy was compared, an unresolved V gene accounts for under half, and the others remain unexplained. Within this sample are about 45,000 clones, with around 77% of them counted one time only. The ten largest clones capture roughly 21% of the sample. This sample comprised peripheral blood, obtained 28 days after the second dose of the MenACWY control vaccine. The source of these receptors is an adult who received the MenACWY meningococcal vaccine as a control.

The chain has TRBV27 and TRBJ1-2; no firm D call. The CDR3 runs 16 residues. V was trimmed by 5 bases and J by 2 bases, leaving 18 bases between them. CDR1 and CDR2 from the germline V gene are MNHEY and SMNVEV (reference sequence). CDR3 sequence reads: CASSPQRPRGNYGYTF. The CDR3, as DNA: TGTGCCAGCAGTCCCCAACGGCCCCGTGGAAACTATGGCTACACCTTC.

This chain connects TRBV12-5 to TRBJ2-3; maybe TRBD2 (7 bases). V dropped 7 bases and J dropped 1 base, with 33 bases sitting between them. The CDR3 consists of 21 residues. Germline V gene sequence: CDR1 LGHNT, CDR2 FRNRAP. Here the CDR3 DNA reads TGTGCTAGTGCCCCCCCTGAGGGGGGGACCTTTGAGGGTCTGGGCACAGATACGCAGTATTTT. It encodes CASAPPEGGTFEGLGTDTQYF. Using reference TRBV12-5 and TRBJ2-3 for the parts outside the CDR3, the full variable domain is DARVTQTPRHKVTEMGQEVTMRCQPILGHNTVFWYRQTMMQGLELLAYFRNRAPLDDSGMPKDRFSAEMPDATLATLKIQPSEPRDSAVYFCASAPPEGGTFEGLGTDTQYFGPGTRLTVL.

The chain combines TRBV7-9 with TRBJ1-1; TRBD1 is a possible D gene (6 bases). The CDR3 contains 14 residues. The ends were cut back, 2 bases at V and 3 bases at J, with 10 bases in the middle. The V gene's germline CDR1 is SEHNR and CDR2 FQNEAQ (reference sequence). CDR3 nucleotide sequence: TGTGCCAGCAGCTTACAGGGGCCTGACACTGAAGCTTTCTTT. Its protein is CASSLQGPDTEAFF. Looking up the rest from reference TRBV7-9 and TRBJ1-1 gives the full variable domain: DTGVSQNPRHKITKRGQNVTFRCDPISEHNRLYWYRQTLGQGPEFLTYFQNEAQLEKSRLLSDRFSAERPKGSFSTLEIQRTEQGDSAMYLCASSLQGPDTEAFFGQGTRLTVV.

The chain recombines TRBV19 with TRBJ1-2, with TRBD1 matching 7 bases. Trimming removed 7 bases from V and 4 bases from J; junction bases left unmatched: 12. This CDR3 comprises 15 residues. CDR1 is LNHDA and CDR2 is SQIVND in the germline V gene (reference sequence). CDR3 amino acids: CASTTGDGPFYGYTF. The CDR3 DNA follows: TGTGCCAGTACCACAGGGGACGGACCCTTCTATGGCTACACCTTC.

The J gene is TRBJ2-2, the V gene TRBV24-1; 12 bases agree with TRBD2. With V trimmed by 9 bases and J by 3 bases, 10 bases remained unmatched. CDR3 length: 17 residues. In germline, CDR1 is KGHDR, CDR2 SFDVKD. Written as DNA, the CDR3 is TGTGCCACCTCCCTCCTAGCGGGAGGGCCGGACACCGGGGAGCTGTTTTTT. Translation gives CATSLLAGGPDTGELFF.

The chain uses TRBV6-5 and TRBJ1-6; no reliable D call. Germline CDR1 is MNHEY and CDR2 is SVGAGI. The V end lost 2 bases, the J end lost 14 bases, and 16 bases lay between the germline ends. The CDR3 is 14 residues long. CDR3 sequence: CASSYARPLRTLHF. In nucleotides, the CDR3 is TGTGCCAGCAGTTACGCCAGGCCACTCCGCACCCTCCACTTT.